This T cell receptor beta chain was recovered during a study of cytomegalovirus exposure and HLA in healthy donors. This CDR3 spans 16 amino acids. The V segment lost 2 bases and the J segment 5 bases; nucleotides outside the gene matches: 9. The germline gives CDR1 MNHEY, CDR2 SVGAGI. Vbeta (60) and Jbeta (13) primers were used in the PCR. Clones were sequenced by immunoSEQ multiplex PCR, and TCRdb holds only the in-frame ones, with some missing. The sample contains around 210,000 clones, 70% to 90% of which appear only once. Material for sequencing was PBMCs. The rearrangement uses TRBV6-5 and TRBJ2-5; 9 bases align to TRBD2. The clonotype originates from a girl between 2 and 10 years old in good health and CMV-seronegative. In DNA form, the CDR3 reads TGTGCCAGCAGTTACACCTGGTCTAGCGGGGTGGAGACCCAGTACTTC. Protein product: CASSYTWSSGVETQYF.